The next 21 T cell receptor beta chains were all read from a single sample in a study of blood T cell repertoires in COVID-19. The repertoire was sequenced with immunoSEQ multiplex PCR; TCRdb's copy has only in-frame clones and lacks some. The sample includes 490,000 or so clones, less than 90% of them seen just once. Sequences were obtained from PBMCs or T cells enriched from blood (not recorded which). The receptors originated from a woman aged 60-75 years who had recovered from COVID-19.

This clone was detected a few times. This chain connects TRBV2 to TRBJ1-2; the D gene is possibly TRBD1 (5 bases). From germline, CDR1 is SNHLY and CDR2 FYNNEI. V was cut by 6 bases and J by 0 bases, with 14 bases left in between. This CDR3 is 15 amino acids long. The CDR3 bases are TGTGCCAGCAGGGCCCTACAGGTTACTAACTATGGCTACACCTTC. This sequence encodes CASRALQVTNYGYTF.

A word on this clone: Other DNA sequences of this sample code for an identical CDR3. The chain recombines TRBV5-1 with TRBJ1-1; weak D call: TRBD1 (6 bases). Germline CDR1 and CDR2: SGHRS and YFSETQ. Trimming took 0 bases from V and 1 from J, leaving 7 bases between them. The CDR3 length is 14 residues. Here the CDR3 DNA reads TGCGCCAGCAGCTTGGGAGGGGGGAACACTGAAGCTTTCTTT. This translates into CASSLGGGNTEAFF.

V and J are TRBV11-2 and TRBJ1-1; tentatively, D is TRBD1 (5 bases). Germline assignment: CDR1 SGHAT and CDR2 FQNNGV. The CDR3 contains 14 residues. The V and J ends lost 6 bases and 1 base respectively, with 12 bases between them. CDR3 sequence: CASRHNQGNTEAFF. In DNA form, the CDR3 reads TGTGCCAGCAGACATAATCAGGGGAACACTGAAGCTTTCTTT.

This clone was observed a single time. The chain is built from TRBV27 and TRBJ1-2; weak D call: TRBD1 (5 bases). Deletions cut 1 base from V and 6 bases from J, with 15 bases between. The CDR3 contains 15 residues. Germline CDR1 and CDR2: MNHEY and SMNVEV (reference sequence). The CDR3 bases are TGTGCCAGCAGTTTATGGGCAGGGCCTAGGGATGGCTACACCTTC. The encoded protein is CASSLWAGPRDGYTF.

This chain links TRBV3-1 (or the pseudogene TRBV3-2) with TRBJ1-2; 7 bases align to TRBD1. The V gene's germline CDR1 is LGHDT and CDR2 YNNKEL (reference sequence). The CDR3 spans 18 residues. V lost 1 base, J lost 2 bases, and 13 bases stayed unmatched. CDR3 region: CASSQGRDSLVSNYGYTF. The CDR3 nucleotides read TGTGCCAGCAGCCAAGGCCGGGACAGTCTAGTATCGAACTATGGCTACACCTTC.

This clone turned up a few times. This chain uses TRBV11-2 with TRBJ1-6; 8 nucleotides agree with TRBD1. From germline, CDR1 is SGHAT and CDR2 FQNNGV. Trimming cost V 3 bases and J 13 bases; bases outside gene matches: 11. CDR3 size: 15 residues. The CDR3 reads CASSFMGGQASPLHF. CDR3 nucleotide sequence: TGTGCCAGCAGCTTTATGGGGGGACAGGCCTCGCCCCTCCACTTT.

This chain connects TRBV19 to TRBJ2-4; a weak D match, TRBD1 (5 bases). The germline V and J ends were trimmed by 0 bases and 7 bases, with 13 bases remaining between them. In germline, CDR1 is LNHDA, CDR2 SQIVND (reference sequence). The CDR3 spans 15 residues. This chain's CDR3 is CASSIEGRVTNIQYF. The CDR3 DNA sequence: TGTGCCAGTAGTATAGAAGGCAGGGTAACGAACATTCAGTACTTC.

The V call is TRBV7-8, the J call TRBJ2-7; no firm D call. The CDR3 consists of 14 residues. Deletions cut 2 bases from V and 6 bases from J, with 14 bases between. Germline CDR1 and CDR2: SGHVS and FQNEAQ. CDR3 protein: CASSLLSGLGEQYF. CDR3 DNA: TGTGCCAGCAGCTTATTGTCGGGTTTGGGCGAGCAGTACTTC.

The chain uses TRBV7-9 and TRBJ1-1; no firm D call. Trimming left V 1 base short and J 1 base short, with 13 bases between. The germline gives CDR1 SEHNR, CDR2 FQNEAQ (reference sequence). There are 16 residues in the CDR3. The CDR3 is CASSLVFRSTNTEAFF. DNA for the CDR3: TGTGCCAGCAGCTTAGTGTTCAGGTCGACGAACACTGAAGCTTTCTTT.

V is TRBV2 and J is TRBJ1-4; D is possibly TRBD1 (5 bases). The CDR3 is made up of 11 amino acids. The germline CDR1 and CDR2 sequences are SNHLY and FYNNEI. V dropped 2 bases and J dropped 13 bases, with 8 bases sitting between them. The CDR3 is CASSESRGLFF. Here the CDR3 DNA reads TGTGCCAGCAGTGAAAGTAGGGGACTGTTTTTT.

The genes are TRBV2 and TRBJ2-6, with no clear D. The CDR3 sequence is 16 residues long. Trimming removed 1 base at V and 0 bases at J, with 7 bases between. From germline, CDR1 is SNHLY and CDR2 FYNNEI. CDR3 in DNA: TGTGCCAGCAGTGAAGGTGCCGGCTCTGGGGCCAACGTCCTGACTTTC. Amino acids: CASSEGAGSGANVLTF.

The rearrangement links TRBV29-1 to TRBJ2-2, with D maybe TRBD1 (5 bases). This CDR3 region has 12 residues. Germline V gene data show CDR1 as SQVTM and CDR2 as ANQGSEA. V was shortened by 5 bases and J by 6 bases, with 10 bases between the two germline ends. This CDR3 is CSVRQLSGELFF. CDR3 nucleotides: TGCAGCGTTCGACAGCTTTCCGGGGAGCTGTTTTTT.

This CDR3 reads CASIPPRDRGLNEQFF. In DNA form, the CDR3 reads TGTGCCAGCATCCCGCCCCGGGACAGGGGGCTAAATGAGCAGTTCTTC. This chain links TRBV7-8 with TRBJ2-1; 12 positions agree with TRBD1. The CDR3 is made up of 16 amino acids. The junction had 11 bases not matched to a gene; V was cut back by 7 bases and J by 7 bases. Germline V CDR1 and CDR2: SGHVS, FQNEAQ.

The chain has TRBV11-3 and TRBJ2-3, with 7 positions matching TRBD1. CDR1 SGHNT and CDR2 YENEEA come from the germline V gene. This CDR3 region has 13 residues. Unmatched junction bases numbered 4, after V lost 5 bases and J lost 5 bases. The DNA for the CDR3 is TGTGCCAGCAGCCCAACAGGGGTAGATACGCAGTATTTT. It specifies CASSPTGVDTQYF.

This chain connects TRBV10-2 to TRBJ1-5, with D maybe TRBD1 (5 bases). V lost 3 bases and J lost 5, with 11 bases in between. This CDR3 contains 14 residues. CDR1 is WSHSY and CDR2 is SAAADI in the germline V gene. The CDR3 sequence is CASSEQDPYQPQHF. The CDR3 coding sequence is TGCGCCAGCAGTGAACAGGACCCCTATCAGCCCCAGCATTTT.

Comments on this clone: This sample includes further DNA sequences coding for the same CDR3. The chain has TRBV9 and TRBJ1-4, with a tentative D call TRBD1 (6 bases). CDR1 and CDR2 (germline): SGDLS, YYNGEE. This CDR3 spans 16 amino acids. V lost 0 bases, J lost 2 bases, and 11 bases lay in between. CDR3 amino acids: CASSVGGGSTNEKLFF. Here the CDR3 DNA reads TGTGCCAGCAGCGTAGGTGGGGGCTCGACTAATGAAAAACTGTTTTTT.

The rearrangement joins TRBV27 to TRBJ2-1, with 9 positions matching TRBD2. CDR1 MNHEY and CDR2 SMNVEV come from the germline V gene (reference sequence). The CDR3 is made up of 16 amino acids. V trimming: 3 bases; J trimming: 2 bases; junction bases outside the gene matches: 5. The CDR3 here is CASSFGAGGTYNEQFF. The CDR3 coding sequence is TGTGCCAGCAGTTTTGGAGCGGGGGGTACCTACAATGAGCAGTTCTTC.

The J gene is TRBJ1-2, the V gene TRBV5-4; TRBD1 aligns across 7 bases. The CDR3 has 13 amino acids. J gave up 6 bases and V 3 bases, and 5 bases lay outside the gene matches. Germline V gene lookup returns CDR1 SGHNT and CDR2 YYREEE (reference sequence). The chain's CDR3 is CASSSGGRDGYTF. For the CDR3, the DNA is TGTGCCAGCAGCTCAGGGGGGAGAGATGGCTACACCTTC.

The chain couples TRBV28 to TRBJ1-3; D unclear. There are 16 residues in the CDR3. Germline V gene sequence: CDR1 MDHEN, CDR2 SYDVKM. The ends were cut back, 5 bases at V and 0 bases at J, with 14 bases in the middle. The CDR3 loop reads CASSHPTGSSGNTIYF. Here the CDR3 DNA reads TGTGCCAGCAGTCACCCGACTGGCAGCTCTGGAAACACCATATATTTT.

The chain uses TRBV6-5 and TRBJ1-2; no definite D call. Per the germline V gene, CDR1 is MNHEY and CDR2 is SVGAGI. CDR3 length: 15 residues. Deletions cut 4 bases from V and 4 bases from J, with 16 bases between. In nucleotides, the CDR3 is TGTGCCAGCAGTTCGGACTCGAGCCGGGGCTATGGCTACACCTTC. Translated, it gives CASSSDSSRGYGYTF.

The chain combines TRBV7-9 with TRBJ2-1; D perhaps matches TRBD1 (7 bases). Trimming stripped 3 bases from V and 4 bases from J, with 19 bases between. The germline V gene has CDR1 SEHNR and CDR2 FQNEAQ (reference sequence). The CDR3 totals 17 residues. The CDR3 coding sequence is TGTGCCAGCAGCTTCCCCCGGGGCAGGGGGGTATACAATGAGCAGTTCTTC. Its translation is CASSFPRGRGVYNEQFF.